The source of this T cell receptor beta chain is a study of shared clonotypes between healthy human individuals. For the study at large: CD8 memory received one plate per donor, CD8 naive two, CD4 memory three and CD4 naive three. Study findings and constraints: With few donors, the genetic and exposure-history diversity represented was limited.

On this clone itself: Its antigen is unknown.

Everyone who donated was a Caucasian adult who lived in Nashville, Tennessee. Germline-derived CDR1 and CDR2 are SGHRS and YFSETQ. With 3 bases clipped from V and 0 bases from J, the junction kept 7 bases outside the gene matches. The CDR3 runs to 17 residues. Each replicate PCR on the sorted subsets used 150 to 200 ng DNA (approximately 33,000 T cell genomes). TCRdb keeps only in-frame clones here, not all; method: immunoSEQ multiplex PCR. Here the sample spans 1,500,000 or so clones, approximately 98.5% being singletons. The J gene is TRBJ2-3, the V gene TRBV5-1; TRBD2 matches at 10 bases. The sequencing sample was made of naive CD4+ T cells sorted from blood. Documented subset: CD45RA+ positively selected. The receptor was isolated from a man younger than 40 in good health. For the CDR3, the DNA is TGCGCCAGCAGCTATGCTAGCGGGAGTCGTAGCACAGATACGCAGTATTTT. Amino acids: CASSYASGSRSTDTQYF.